This T cell receptor beta chain originates from a study of blood T cell repertoires in COVID-19 (TCRdb year 2020). Regarding the research as a whole: Samples from collaborators originated in the United States, Italy and Spain and spanned both the acute and convalescent phases of COVID-19. The material from the prospective study consisted of cDNA or gDNA derived from T cells, B-cell-depleted T cells, or PBMCs. Subjects who had been exposed to COVID-19, were actively infected with it, or had recovered from it provided the deeply sampled blood TCRbeta repertoires that made up the dataset. A freely available public database, intended as a resource for researchers studying the immune response to SARS-CoV-2, is where the repertoires were released. The samples were drawn from the first 160 participants of the ongoing ImmuneRACE study and from 950 to 1,500 subjects provided by 6 global collaborators. Sample metadata almost always included a de-identified subject ID, COVID-19 status, age in years and sex. Where available, HLA class I and class II types were taken from metadata supplied by the sample provider and were not determined by assay-based typing. The research as a whole found: The amount of clinical and demographic metadata varied by source and participant and was provided uncurated.

Notes on this clone: The target of this receptor is not known. No much larger clone exists at a distance of one base, and base qualities are not known.

Enrolling through a virtual design, the prospective study's participants ranged in age from roughly 18 to 100 years and lived across roughly 24 United States geographic areas. In the prospective study, participants were assigned to cohorts based on the clinical history participants reported in a screening survey and a study questionnaire. ImmuneRACE Cohort 3 recovered participants were defined by two consecutive negative NP/OP PCR tests, healthcare professional clearance, or symptom resolution. Mobile phlebotomists in the prospective study collected whole blood, serum and a nasopharyngeal or oropharyngeal swab from every participant. Participants in the prospective study had the option to provide additional blood draws and questionnaires over a 2-month period. Before DNA extraction, prospective study blood samples were shipped either frozen or at room temperature. The immunoSEQ Assay, a bias-controlled multiplex PCR, was used to amplify TCRbeta CDR3 regions from genomic DNA. The paper's data handling went like this. Nucleated cell counts per sample were estimated from amplification of reference gene primers within the assay. Sequence reads were collapsed and filtered to measure the absolute abundance of every unique TCRbeta CDR3 rearrangement. For each sample, productive Simpson clonality was calculated as the square root of Simpson's diversity index across productive rearrangements. TCRdb retrieved this table from immuneACCESS and kept in-frame rearrangements only. Not all clones are present; in checked studies, unresolved V genes account for under half, and no reason is known for the remainder. V, J and clone size were drawn from that table, and D and trimming were deduced from the DNA. Counted in this sample were about 180,000 clones; about 82% of them appeared once. 8% to 10% of the sample rests with the top ten.

Sequenced material: PBMCs or T cells enriched from blood (not recorded which). The receptor was derived from a woman younger than 45 who had recovered from COVID-19.

The CDR3 in this case is CASSPGTGNNQPQHF. The nucleotides are TGTGCCAGCAGCCCAGGGACAGGGAACAATCAGCCCCAGCATTTT. The chain was built from TRBV2 and TRBJ1-5, with 9 middle bases fitting TRBD1. The CDR3 goes from the cysteine to the phenylalanine over 15 residues. The retained sequence is limited to the CDR3, 45 bases, with the frame set at the first base. Unmatched junction bases come to 6, with V trimmed by 6 bases and J by 3 bases. As encoded in the germline V gene, CDR1 is SNHLY while CDR2 is FYNNEI.